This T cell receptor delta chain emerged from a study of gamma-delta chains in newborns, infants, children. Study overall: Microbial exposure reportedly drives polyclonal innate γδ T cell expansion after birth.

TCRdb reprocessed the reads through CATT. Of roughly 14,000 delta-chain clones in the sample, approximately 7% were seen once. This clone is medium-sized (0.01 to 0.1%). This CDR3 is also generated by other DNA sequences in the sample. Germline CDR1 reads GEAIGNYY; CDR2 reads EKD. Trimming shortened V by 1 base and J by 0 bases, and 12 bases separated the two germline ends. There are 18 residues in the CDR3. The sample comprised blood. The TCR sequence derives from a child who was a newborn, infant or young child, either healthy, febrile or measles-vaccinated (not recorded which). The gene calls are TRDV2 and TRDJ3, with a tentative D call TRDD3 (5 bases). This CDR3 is CACDTLLASSWDTRQMFF. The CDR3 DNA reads TGTGCCTGTGACACTTTACTGGCCTCCTCCTGGGACACCCGACAGATGTTTTTC.